A single sample is the source of the 7 T cell receptor beta chains below, sequenced in a study of shared clonotypes between healthy human individuals. Assay: immunoSEQ multiplex PCR; the TCRdb copy retains only in-frame clones and omits some. Counted here are over 1.5 million clones, under 99% occurring once; the ten biggest clones make up about 0.45%. Specimen: naive CD4+ T cells sorted from blood. Subset specified: CD45RA+ positively selected. All receptors derive from a man aged 25-40 years in good health.

This rearrangement joins TRBV7-7 to TRBJ2-1, with D perhaps matching TRBD2 (5 bases). Germline V gives CDR1 SSHAT, CDR2 FNYEAQ (reference sequence). CDR3 length: 15 amino acids. V was cut by 2 bases and J by 4 bases, with 12 bases left in between. Here the CDR3 reads CASSLRAGPYNEQFF. The CDR3 DNA sequence: TGTGCCAGCAGCTTAAGGGCGGGCCCTTACAATGAGCAGTTCTTC.

In this sample, this clone turned up once. V and J are TRBV11-2 and TRBJ1-1, with TRBD1 matching over 8 bases. The trim removed 5 bases at V and 1 base at J, leaving 3 bases unmatched. CDR3 size: 14 residues. The germline CDR1 and CDR2 sequences are SGHAT and FQNNGV. The CDR3 region is CASSPDRGNTEAFF. The CDR3 bases are TGTGCCAGCAGCCCCGACAGGGGGAACACTGAAGCTTTCTTT.

The chain has TRBV5-5 and TRBJ2-7; unclear D gene. This CDR3 region has 13 residues. The germline V gene has CDR1 SGHKS and CDR2 YYEKEE (reference sequence). Deletions cut 0 bases from V and 4 bases from J, with 8 bases between. CDR3 sequence: CASSLAAVYEQYF. The DNA of the CDR3 is TGTGCCAGCAGCTTGGCGGCGGTATACGAGCAGTACTTC.

For this clone: The sample contains more than one DNA sequence encoding this CDR3. This chain connects TRBV9 to TRBJ2-7; no reliable D call. Trimming took off 0 bases at V and 3 bases at J, with 7 bases between the two ends. The CDR3 is 13 residues long. Germline V gene lookup returns CDR1 SGDLS and CDR2 YYNGEE. Written as DNA, the CDR3 is TGTGCCAGCAGCGTAGCGGGCAGCTACGAGCAGTACTTC. Encoded protein: CASSVAGSYEQYF.

The chain couples TRBV30 to TRBJ1-5, with TRBD1 matching 8 bases. After removal of 0 bases from V and 5 bases from J, the junction contained 6 bases not matched to a gene. Germline values: CDR1 GTSNPN, CDR2 SVGIG (reference sequence). The CDR3 sequence is 15 residues long. CDR3: CAWSVGTGWDQPQHF. CDR3 in DNA: TGTGCCTGGAGTGTTGGGACAGGTTGGGATCAGCCCCAGCATTTT.

This chain uses TRBV6-6 with TRBJ2-1, with D perhaps TRBD2 (5 bases). This CDR3 has 14 residues. The V end lost 6 bases, the J end lost 3 bases, and 12 bases lay between the germline ends. Germline V gene data show CDR1 as MNHNY and CDR2 as SVGAGI (reference sequence). Written as DNA, the CDR3 is TGTGCCAGCAGAACCGAGCGGAACTACAATGAGCAGTTCTTC. It codes for CASRTERNYNEQFF.

The chain couples TRBV18 to TRBJ2-1; D gene ambiguous. The CDR3 runs to 16 residues. With 3 bases removed from V and 0 bases from J, the gap between germline ends came to 12 bases. CDR1 KGHSH and CDR2 LQKENI come from the germline V gene. The CDR3 coding sequence is TGTGCCAGCTCACCTGGACCGGGTAGCTCCTACAATGAGCAGTTCTTC. Translation gives CASSPGPGSSYNEQFF.